A single sample is the source of the 28 T cell receptor beta chains below, sequenced in a study of patients and donors after allogeneic stem cell transplantation (dated by TCRdb to the early 2020s). Libraries were constructed by RT-PCR. Sequenced using a NextSeq 550. TCRdb ran its own pipeline on the public reads, namely fastp trimming at Q25 and MiXCR clone calling, and kept in-frame beta chains. CDR3 protein duplicates are merged, each entry listing the most common genes and DNA. The sample table lists 400,000 to 450,000 distinct CDR3 sequences, 16% of them with a count of one. Jointly, the top ten make up 6.5% to 7.5% of the sample. The sequencing input was blood, either unsorted or a sorted T cell fraction (not recorded which). These receptors were obtained from a human donor who was either an allogeneic HSCT recipient or a stem cell or donor lymphocyte infusion donor (not recorded which). It is not recorded whose cells these are; they may come from a transplant donor.

The rearrangement uses TRBV3-1 and TRBJ1-2; D ambiguous. This CDR3 comprises 14 residues. With 4 bases removed from V and 0 bases from J, the gap between germline ends came to 9 bases. Germline CDR1 reads LGHDT; CDR2 reads YNNKEL (reference sequence). CDR3 region: CASSLDRANYGYTF. For the CDR3, the DNA is TGTGCCAGCAGCCTAGACCGTGCTAACTATGGCTACACCTTC.

The V and J genes are TRBV6-1 and TRBJ2-7; D perhaps matches TRBD1 (6 bases). The V end was cut by 6 bases, the J end by 0 bases, with 12 bases between. The CDR3 extends over 14 amino acids. Germline V CDR1 and CDR2: MNHNS, SASEGT. CDR3 in DNA: TGTGCCAGCAGCGACAGGCCCTCCTCCTACGAGCAGTACTTC. Its translation: CASSDRPSSYEQYF.

At least ten counts were recorded for this clonotype. The chain is built from TRBV12-3 or TRBV12-4 and TRBJ1-5; weak D call: TRBD1 (5 bases). The CDR3 has 14 residues. V lost 7 bases, J lost 6 bases, and 16 bases lay in between. The CDR3 spells CASIDSNRGQPQHF. CDR3 bases: TGTGCCAGCATCGACAGCAACCGGGGTCAGCCCCAGCATTTT.

The genes are TRBV5-1 and TRBJ1-1; D gene uncertain. Trimming removed 4 bases from V and 2 bases from J, with 12 bases in between. Per the germline V gene, CDR1 is SGHRS and CDR2 is YFSETQ. This CDR3 region has 14 residues. The DNA for the CDR3 is TGCGCCAGCAGCCCTGGACGCAGAAACACTGAAGCTTTCTTT. The encoded protein is CASSPGRRNTEAFF. Together with reference TRBV5-1 and TRBJ1-1, the CDR3 gives the full variable domain: KAGVTQTPRYLIKTRGQQVTLSCSPISGHRSVSWYQQTPGQGLQFLFEYFSETQRNKGNFPGRFSGRQFSNSRSEMNVSTLELGDSALYLCASSPGRRNTEAFFGQGTRLTVV.

Only a few counts were recorded for this clonotype. This chain joins TRBV7-3 and TRBJ2-2, with D possibly being TRBD1 or TRBD2 (5 bases each). The CDR3 extends over 15 amino acids. V lost 4 bases, J lost 3 bases, and 12 bases lay in between. Germline V lookup: CDR1 SGHTA, CDR2 FQGTGA. The CDR3 bases are TGTGCCAGCAGCTCCCCGGGGACCCACACCGGGGAGCTGTTTTTT. Translated, it gives CASSSPGTHTGELFF.

The chain is built from TRBV11-3 and TRBJ2-1; 7 bases align to TRBD2. The J segment lost 4 bases and the V segment lost 6 bases, leaving 9 bases of the junction unmatched. The CDR3 covers 15 residues. CDR1 SGHNT and CDR2 YENEEA come from the germline V gene. CDR3 sequence reads: CASSPRREWYNEQFF. The CDR3, as DNA: TGTGCCAGCAGTCCTAGGCGGGAGTGGTACAATGAGCAGTTCTTC.

The genes are TRBV12-3 or TRBV12-4 and TRBJ1-5; 9 bases line up with TRBD1. The ends lost 7 bases at V and 11 bases at J; junction bases unmatched: 6. The CDR3 is 12 residues long. This CDR3 reads CASTIRQGAQHF. The DNA for the CDR3 is TGTGCCAGCACCATTCGACAGGGGGCCCAGCATTTT.

This clonotype was recorded many times. The chain combines TRBV9 with TRBJ2-1; 9 bases map to TRBD1. V lost 2 bases and J lost 3; bases outside the gene matches: 15. CDR1 is SGDLS and CDR2 is YYNGEE in the germline V gene. This CDR3 is 19 amino acids long. The CDR3, as DNA: TGTGCCAGCAGCGTCAGAATTAGAACGTCGGGACAGGGCTACAATGAGCAGTTCTTC. Translation gives CASSVRIRTSGQGYNEQFF.

The chain recombines TRBV7-6 with TRBJ1-6; D not resolved. The V gene lost 0 bases and the J gene lost 7 bases, with 19 bases spanning the gap. The germline V gene encodes CDR1 SGHVS and CDR2 FNYEAQ. The CDR3 covers 18 residues. The CDR3 DNA sequence: TGTGCCAGCAGCTTAGCGCCCAGTTCCGCAGGCGGGAATTCACCCCTCCACTTT. Amino acids: CASSLAPSSAGGNSPLHF.

This clonotype was seen more than once but under ten times. The J gene is TRBJ2-7, the V gene TRBV12-3 or TRBV12-4; TRBD1 matches 9 bases. This CDR3 is 14 amino acids long. V lost 5 bases, J lost 4 bases, and 6 bases stayed unmatched. CDR3 region: CASSEGTGYYEQYF. CDR3 nucleotides: TGTGCCAGCAGTGAAGGGACAGGGTATTACGAGCAGTACTTC.

The chain is built from TRBV7-9 and TRBJ2-7; TRBD1 agrees at 7 bases. There are 14 residues in the CDR3. Germline V gene lookup returns CDR1 SEHNR and CDR2 FQNEAQ (reference sequence). J was trimmed by 5 bases and V by 6 bases; bases with no gene match: 10. The CDR3 is CASRATGNEDEQYF. DNA for the CDR3: TGTGCCAGCAGGGCGACAGGGAATGAGGACGAGCAGTACTTC.

Many counts were recorded for this clonotype. V and J are TRBV6-2 or TRBV6-3 and TRBJ2-3; maybe TRBD2 (6 bases). V was clipped by 7 bases and J by 6 bases, with 17 bases between them. The CDR3 extends over 14 amino acids. Germline lookup yields CDR1 MNHEY and CDR2 SVGEGT. The CDR3 spells CASINGGNMDTQYF. The DNA of the CDR3 is TGTGCCAGCATCAACGGGGGAAACATGGATACGCAGTATTTT.

V is TRBV29-1 and J is TRBJ1-1; no definite D call. Trimming cost V 0 bases and J 1 base, with 3 bases left between them. This CDR3 contains 12 residues. Germline V gene lookup returns CDR1 SQVTM and CDR2 ANQGSEA. The CDR3 DNA is TGCAGCGTTGAAGACCCGAACACTGAAGCTTTCTTT. This translates into CSVEDPNTEAFF.

The chain recombines TRBV7-3 with TRBJ1-1, with D possibly being TRBD1 (6 bases). The germline V gene encodes CDR1 SGHTA and CDR2 FQGTGA. This CDR3 region has 13 residues. Deletions cut 6 bases from V and 1 base from J, with 9 bases between. The CDR3 DNA reads as TGTGCCAGCAGGACAGGCCGGAACACTGAAGCTTTCTTT. This encodes CASRTGRNTEAFF.

This clonotype came up a few times. The CDR3 coding sequence is TGTGCCACCAGTGATTCCCGGGCTCTCGGGTTTGAGCAGTTCTTC. This encodes CATSDSRALGFEQFF. V usage is TRBV24-1 and J usage is TRBJ2-1; the D is unclear. V was cut by 2 bases and J by 9 bases, with 16 bases left in between. Germline values: CDR1 KGHDR, CDR2 SFDVKD. This CDR3 region has 15 residues.

CDR3 amino acids: CASSLNNIQGKFNTEAFF. CDR3 DNA: TGTGCCAGCAGCCTCAACAACATACAGGGAAAGTTCAACACTGAAGCTTTCTTT. The chain carries TRBV11-2 and TRBJ1-1; tentative D call: TRBD1 (6 bases). Germline CDR1 is SGHAT and CDR2 is FQNNGV. The CDR3 sequence is 18 residues long. V gave up 5 bases and J gave up 2 bases, with 24 bases separating them. Drawing the rest from reference TRBV11-2 and TRBJ1-1, the complete variable domain is EAGVAQSPRYKIIEKRQSVAFWCNPISGHATLYWYQQILGQGPKLLIQFQNNGVVDDSQLPKDRFSAERLKGVDSTLKIQPAKLEDSAVYLCASSLNNIQGKFNTEAFFGQGTRLTVV.

This clonotype was seen at least ten times. This chain connects TRBV12-3 or TRBV12-4 to TRBJ2-3; D is undetermined. Trimming removed 0 bases from V and 7 bases from J, with 17 bases in between. The CDR3 is 16 amino acids. CDR3 residues: CASSLARVPNWNTQYF. DNA of the CDR3: TGTGCCAGCAGTTTAGCCAGAGTCCCAAATTGGAATACGCAGTATTTT.

The chain has TRBV10-3 and TRBJ2-5; D unclear. CDR3 size: 14 residues. Germline values: CDR1 ENHRY, CDR2 SYGVKD. V was clipped by 3 bases and J by 0 bases, with 8 bases between them. CDR3 in DNA: TGTGCCATCAGTGAATATGGGGACCAAGAGACCCAGTACTTC. Protein sequence: CAISEYGDQETQYF.

This clonotype was recorded a few times. The chain uses TRBV5-1 and TRBJ2-7, with 8 bases lining up with TRBD2. CDR3 size: 13 residues. After removal of 3 bases from V and 9 bases from J, the junction contained 8 bases not matched to a gene. CDR1 SGHRS and CDR2 YFSETQ come from the germline V gene. CDR3 sequence reads: CASSSQGLAGQYF. CDR3 nucleotides: TGCGCCAGCAGCTCGCAGGGTCTAGCGGGGCAGTACTTC.

V gene TRBV5-6 combines with J gene TRBJ2-7; perhaps TRBD2 as D (6 bases). Germline V CDR1 and CDR2: SGHDT, YYEEEE. The CDR3 is 14 residues long. V lost 0 bases, J lost 6 bases, and 13 bases lay in between. The CDR3 DNA is TGTGCCAGCAGCTTGGTATGGAGGGGTAGCGAGCAGTACTTC. It encodes CASSLVWRGSEQYF.

The J gene is TRBJ2-1, the V gene TRBV20-1; 9 nucleotides align to TRBD2. This CDR3 contains 17 residues. Looked up from germline, CDR1 is DFQATT and CDR2 is SNEGSKA (reference sequence). The trim removed 1 base at V and 0 bases at J, leaving 7 bases unmatched. CDR3 sequence reads: CSARVAGGPNSYNEQFF. The CDR3 DNA reads as TGCAGTGCTAGAGTTGCGGGAGGGCCCAACTCCTACAATGAGCAGTTCTTC.

This clonotype was observed a handful of times. This chain links TRBV6-2 or TRBV6-3 with TRBJ2-1, with D possibly being TRBD2 (7 bases). With 10 bases removed from V and 6 bases from J, the gap between germline ends came to 22 bases. Per germline, CDR1 MNHEY and CDR2 SVGEGT. The CDR3 loop spans 15 amino acids. CDR3: CATWSIGGALNEQFF. In DNA, the CDR3 is TGTGCCACCTGGTCAATAGGGGGGGCCCTCAATGAGCAGTTCTTC.

J is TRBJ1-1 and V is TRBV24-1; D might be TRBD1 (5 bases). Germline V gene data show CDR1 as KGHDR and CDR2 as SFDVKD. Deletions cut 4 bases from V and 5 bases from J, with 16 bases between. CDR3 length: 15 residues. CDR3 protein: CATSDSGGIGTEAFF. DNA for the CDR3: TGTGCCACCAGTGACTCCGGGGGGATTGGAACTGAAGCTTTCTTT.

The chain combines TRBV18 with TRBJ1-1; D is ambiguous. CDR1 is KGHSH, CDR2 LQKENI, per germline. The length of the CDR3 is 14 residues. V lost 4 bases and J lost 1, with 10 bases in between. The CDR3 is CASSLRVPNTEAFF. CDR3 bases: TGTGCCAGCTCACTTAGGGTTCCGAACACTGAAGCTTTCTTT. The whole variable domain, remainder taken from reference TRBV18 and TRBJ1-1, is NAGVMQNPRHLVRRRGQEARLRCSPMKGHSHVYWYRQLPEEGLKFMVYLQKENIIDESGMPKERFSAEFPKEGPSILRIQQVVRGDSAAYFCASSLRVPNTEAFFGQGTRLTVV.

CDR3: CAWTGQETQYF. The CDR3 DNA reads TGTGCCTGGACCGGACAAGAGACCCAGTACTTC. The J gene is TRBJ2-5, the V gene TRBV30; D gene ambiguous. Germline loops: CDR1 GTSNPN, CDR2 SVGIG (reference sequence). This CDR3 region has 11 residues. Trimming shortened V by 4 bases and J by 2 bases, and 5 bases separated the two germline ends.

The sample holds a few counts of this clonotype. The gene calls are TRBV3-1 and TRBJ2-2, with D possibly TRBD2 on 5 matching bases. CDR3 length: 11 residues. Trimming stripped 4 bases from V and 8 bases from J, with 5 bases between. Germline-derived CDR1 and CDR2 are LGHDT and YNNKEL (reference sequence). The CDR3 sequence: CASSRGGELFF. The CDR3 bases are TGTGCCAGCAGCCGAGGGGGGGAGCTGTTTTTT.

This clonotype came up many times. The chain joins TRBV20-1 to TRBJ2-7; D possibly uses TRBD1 or TRBD2 (6 bases each). V lost 3 bases to trimming and J lost 3 bases, with 12 bases between them. The CDR3 has 13 amino acids. Germline V lookup: CDR1 DFQATT, CDR2 SNEGSKA (reference sequence). The DNA for the CDR3 is TGCAGTGCTAGTTCCAGGGGACTCTACGAGCAGTACTTC. As protein: CSASSRGLYEQYF.

There are a few counts of this clonotype. The chain uses TRBV11-2 and TRBJ2-3, with TRBD2 matching 9 bases. The trim removed 4 bases at V and 3 bases at J, leaving 8 bases unmatched. The V gene's germline CDR1 is SGHAT and CDR2 FQNNGV. The CDR3 covers 16 residues. The CDR3 DNA is TGTGCCAGCAGCTCATGGAGCGGGAGGACTACAGATACGCAGTATTTT. It codes for CASSSWSGRTTDTQYF.